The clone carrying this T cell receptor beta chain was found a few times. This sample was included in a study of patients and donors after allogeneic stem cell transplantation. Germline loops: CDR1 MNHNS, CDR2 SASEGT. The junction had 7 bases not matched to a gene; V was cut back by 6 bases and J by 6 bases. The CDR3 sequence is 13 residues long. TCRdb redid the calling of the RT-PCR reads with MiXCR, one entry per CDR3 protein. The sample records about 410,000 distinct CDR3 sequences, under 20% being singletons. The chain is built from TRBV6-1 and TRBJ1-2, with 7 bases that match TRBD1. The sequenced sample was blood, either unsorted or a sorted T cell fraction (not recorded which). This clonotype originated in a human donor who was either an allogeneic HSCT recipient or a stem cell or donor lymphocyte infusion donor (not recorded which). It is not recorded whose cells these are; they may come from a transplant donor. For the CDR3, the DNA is TGTGCCAGCAGGCCGACAGGGAGTGATGGCTACACCTTC. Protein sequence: CASRPTGSDGYTF.